This TCR beta chain was documented in a study of blood T cell repertoires in COVID-19. Study overall: T cells, B-cell-depleted T cells, or PBMCs provided the cDNA or gDNA that served as material.

In the original analysis: Estimated nucleated cell counts came from reference gene primer amplification. Sequenced by immunoSEQ multiplex PCR; TCRdb stores in-frame clones only, minus some. Clone size and the V and J calls come from that table; the DNA yielded D and trimming. The sample contains 100,000 to 150,000 clones, approximately 84% of which appear only once. Trimming removed 1 base at V and 1 base at J, with 4 bases between. The CDR3 consists of 14 residues. Per germline, CDR1 LGHNA and CDR2 YSLEER. The clonotype comes from a woman aged 80 or over with acute or convalescent COVID-19. The chain combines TRBV4-3 with TRBJ2-2; D call uncertain. Material for sequencing was peripheral blood. CDR3 sequence (DNA): TGCGCCAGCAGCCAAGGGCAGAACACCGGGGAGCTGTTTTTT. Translation gives CASSQGQNTGELFF.